This entry lists 23 T cell receptor beta chains sequenced from one sample in a study of blood T cells in healthy people across ages. Sample-barcoded 5' priming and a J-beta primer mix drove a second PCR of about 7 to 12 cycles. Each CDR3 protein is one row after TCRdb ran MiXCR on the 5' RACE reads. Here the sample spans fewer than 950,000 distinct CDR3 sequences, less than 70% being singletons. The sequencing sample was made of blood. The origin of the receptors is a man at least 80 years old in good health.

The chain uses TRBV7-8 and TRBJ2-4, with 10 bases fitting TRBD2. Germline-derived CDR1 and CDR2 are SGHVS and FQNEAQ. V was pared by 3 bases and J by 0 bases, with 8 bases of the junction left unmatched. This CDR3 contains 18 residues. The CDR3 loop is CASSFGLAVSLAKNIQYF. CDR3 nucleotide sequence: TGTGCCAGCAGCTTTGGACTAGCGGTTTCCTTAGCCAAAAACATTCAGTACTTC. The full variable domain, its missing parts supplied by reference TRBV7-8 and TRBJ2-4, is GAGVSQSPRYKVAKRGQDVALRCDPISGHVSLFWYQQALGQGPEFLTYFQNEAQLDKSGLPSDRFFAERPEGSVSTLKIQRTQQEDSAVYLCASSFGLAVSLAKNIQYFGAGTRLSVL.

The chain uses TRBV28 and TRBJ2-5; 8 bases fit TRBD2. Germline CDR1 MDHEN, CDR2 SYDVKM. The length of the CDR3 is 15 residues. V trimming: 7 bases; J trimming: 0 bases; junction bases outside the gene matches: 7. The CDR3, as DNA: TGTGCCAGCACCCCCGGGGGGGACAACCAAGAGACCCAGTACTTC. Amino acids: CASTPGGDNQETQYF. The variable domain in full, completed from reference TRBV28 and TRBJ2-5, reads DVKVTQSSRYLVKRTGEKVFLECVQDMDHENMFWYRQDPGLGLRLIYFSYDVKMKEKGDIPEGYSVSREKKERFSLILESASTNQTSMYLCASTPGGDNQETQYFGPGTRLLVL.

Notes on this clonotype: A much bigger clone sits one base away, suggesting this may be a read error. V gene TRBV6-4 combines with J gene TRBJ2-1, with TRBD2 identical over 10 bases. The CDR3 contains 15 residues. Germline loops: CDR1 MRHNA, CDR2 SNTAGT. The CDR3 DNA reads as TGTGCCAGCGCGCTAGCGGGAGAGCCCTACAAGGAGCAGTTCTTC. As protein: CASALAGEPYKEQFF.

The chain is built from TRBV11-2 and TRBJ2-1; 7 positions match TRBD2. The CDR3 is 14 amino acids. From germline, CDR1 is SGHAT and CDR2 FQNNGV. V lost 4 bases and J lost 3; bases outside the gene matches: 3. CDR3 nucleotide sequence: TGTGCCAGCAGCTCCAAGCGGGACTACAATGAGCAGTTCTTC. Translated, it gives CASSSKRDYNEQFF.

In this sample, this clonotype turned up a few times. This chain joins TRBV20-1 and TRBJ2-5; weak D call: TRBD2 (5 bases). The end of the DNA is better explained by TRBJ2-7, so the J call may be wrong. Germline values: CDR1 DFQATT, CDR2 SNEGSKA (reference sequence). CDR3 size: 11 residues. The CDR3 DNA sequence: TGCAGTGCTAAACTAGTTTCCGAGCAGTACTTC. Encoded protein: CSAKLVSEQYF.

The rearrangement links TRBV7-6 to TRBJ2-5; TRBD1 aligns across 7 bases. The J call is doubtful: the DNA matches TRBJ2-7 better. Germline CDR1 is SGHVS and CDR2 is FNYEAQ. The CDR3 consists of 15 residues. The CDR3 protein is CASSFPGQTPGEQYF. CDR3 bases: TGTGCCAGCAGCTTCCCGGGACAGACGCCTGGCGAGCAGTACTTC.

This chain links TRBV6-2 or TRBV6-3 with TRBJ2-7; no reliable D call. CDR3 length: 11 amino acids. Trimming removed 5 bases at V and 4 bases at J, with 6 bases between. The germline gives CDR1 MNHEY, CDR2 SVGEGT. The DNA of the CDR3 is TGTGCCAGCAGTAAGCTATACGAGCAGTACTTC. Translation: CASSKLYEQYF.

This clonotype has just a few counts. The chain recombines TRBV20-1 with TRBJ2-1; TRBD2 matches 8 bases. The ends lost 3 bases at V and 5 bases at J; junction bases unmatched: 6. This CDR3 is built from 14 residues. Germline V gives CDR1 DFQATT, CDR2 SNEGSKA (reference sequence). Here the CDR3 DNA reads TGCAGTGCTAGTATTCTAGCGGGTCACAATGAGCAGTTCTTC. Its translation is CSASILAGHNEQFF.

The chain couples TRBV24-1 to TRBJ1-5; D call uncertain. Germline V gene sequence: CDR1 KGHDR, CDR2 SFDVKD. V was cut by 6 bases and J by 4 bases, with 15 bases left in between. The CDR3 spans 15 residues. CDR3 in amino acids: CATSPRSAGNQPQHF. The CDR3 DNA sequence: TGTGCCACCAGTCCGAGGAGCGCGGGAAATCAGCCCCAGCATTTT.

The sample holds a few counts of this clonotype. The chain has TRBV15 and TRBJ1-4; 7 nucleotides line up with TRBD1. This CDR3 has 15 amino acids. Germline lookup yields CDR1 LNHNV and CDR2 YYDKDF (reference sequence). V was pared by 1 base and J by 8 bases, with 7 bases of the junction left unmatched. The CDR3 loop reads CATSRVAGGEEKLFF. As DNA, the CDR3 is TGTGCCACCAGCAGAGTAGCAGGGGGGGAAGAAAAACTGTTTTTT.

The V and J genes are TRBV5-5 and TRBJ1-1, with D hard to call. The V and J ends lost 3 bases and 4 bases respectively, with 10 bases between them. The CDR3 extends over 13 amino acids. Germline V gene sequence: CDR1 SGHKS, CDR2 YYEKEE (reference sequence). In DNA form, the CDR3 reads TGTGCCAGCAGCTGGCCCGGTCCCACTGAAGCTTTCTTT. It encodes CASSWPGPTEAFF.

The chain uses TRBV12-3 or TRBV12-4 and TRBJ2-1, with 9 bases fitting TRBD2. The CDR3 has 14 residues. V lost 5 bases to trimming and J lost 8 bases; unmatched junction nucleotides: 7. The CDR3 DNA sequence: TGTGCCAGCAGTGCCCCGGGACTAGCCCATGAGCAGTTCTTC. Translation gives CASSAPGLAHEQFF.

The V gene is TRBV5-1, the J gene TRBJ1-2; possible D gene TRBD1, 5 bases. Trimming removed 5 bases from V and 8 bases from J, with 13 bases in between. In germline, CDR1 is SGHRS, CDR2 YFSETQ. The CDR3 covers 12 residues. The CDR3 sequence is CASSGGYQGYTF. CDR3 sequence (DNA): TGCGCCAGCAGTGGGGGGTATCAAGGCTACACCTTC.

This sequence joins TRBV5-1 and TRBJ2-1; 14 bases map to TRBD2. CDR1 is SGHRS, CDR2 YFSETQ, per germline. This CDR3 is built from 14 residues. V shed 5 bases and J 10 bases; nucleotides not matched to a gene: 5. As DNA, the CDR3 is TGCGCCAGCAGTTCGGGACTAGCGGGAGACGAGCAGTTCTTC. It codes for CASSSGLAGDEQFF.

This clonotype turned up a few times. The V and J genes are TRBV24-1 and TRBJ2-1, with 7 bases lining up with TRBD2. Germline lookup yields CDR1 KGHDR and CDR2 SFDVKD. The CDR3 is made up of 13 amino acids. V shed 9 bases, J shed 2 bases, and the junction held 3 bases outside the gene matches. CDR3 amino acids: CATAGTTYNEQFF. The CDR3 DNA reads TGTGCCACCGCGGGGACTACCTACAATGAGCAGTTCTTC.

This clonotype was counted a few times. The chain recombines TRBV7-8 with TRBJ1-2, with D unresolved. The CDR3 totals 12 residues. V was pared by 4 bases and J by 8 bases, with 11 bases between. Germline loops: CDR1 SGHVS, CDR2 FQNEAQ. For the CDR3, the DNA is TGTGCCAGCAGCTCCCCCGGTGGAGGCTACACCTTC. It encodes CASSSPGGGYTF.

The chain joins TRBV29-1 to TRBJ1-1, with 8 positions matching TRBD1. The CDR3 has 13 residues. Germline trimming cut 7 bases from V and 1 base from J; bases unmatched to any gene: 5. Per the germline V gene, CDR1 is SQVTM and CDR2 is ANQGSEA. CDR3 DNA: TGCAGCGGGACAGGGTCTCCGAACACTGAAGCTTTCTTT. Protein sequence: CSGTGSPNTEAFF.

This clonotype turned up a few times. The chain carries TRBV4-2 and TRBJ1-5; D is uncertain. With 2 bases removed from V and 4 bases from J, the gap between germline ends came to 6 bases. The CDR3 spans 13 residues. Germline V gives CDR1 LGHNA, CDR2 YNFKEQ. This CDR3 reads CASSQQGNQPQHF. CDR3 nucleotide sequence: TGTGCCAGCAGCCAACAAGGGAATCAGCCCCAGCATTTT.

The chain links TRBV24-1 to TRBJ2-7, with no clear D. The V gene lost 7 bases and the J gene lost 2 bases, with 8 bases spanning the gap. The CDR3 length is 12 residues. Germline V gives CDR1 KGHDR, CDR2 SFDVKD. CDR3 region: CATREWTYEQYF. The CDR3 DNA is TGTGCCACCAGGGAATGGACCTACGAGCAGTACTTC.

The chain joins TRBV7-2 to TRBJ2-5; 10 bases map to TRBD2. Trimming at V came to 4 bases and at J to 6 bases, leaving 17 bases not matched to a gene. This CDR3 contains 18 residues. Germline V CDR1 and CDR2: SGHTA, FQGNSA. CDR3 in amino acids: CASSWEGFSASGRKTQYF. The DNA of the CDR3 is TGTGCCAGCAGCTGGGAGGGGTTCTCGGCTAGCGGGAGAAAGACCCAGTACTTC.

This clonotype was counted a single time. The chain has TRBV2 and TRBJ2-4; 11 positions agree with TRBD1. The better agreement between TRBJ2-7 and the DNA end casts doubt on the J call. From germline, CDR1 is SNHLY and CDR2 FYNNEI. The CDR3 is 13 residues long. CDR3 in amino acids: CASKPGQGGEQYF. The DNA for the CDR3 is TGTGCCAGCAAACCGGGACAGGGGGGCGAGCAGTACTTC.

J is TRBJ2-1 and V is TRBV6-5; 12 bases line up with TRBD1. This CDR3 is 16 amino acids long. The V segment lost 1 base and the J segment 7 bases; nucleotides outside the gene matches: 5. Germline V gives CDR1 MNHEY, CDR2 SVGAGI. The CDR3 sequence: CASSYWGQGARNEQFF. In DNA, the CDR3 is TGTGCCAGCAGTTACTGGGGACAGGGGGCGCGGAATGAGCAGTTCTTC.

This clonotype was recorded a few times. This sequence joins TRBV7-9 and TRBJ2-5; no definite D call. This CDR3 region has 13 residues. Germline-derived CDR1 and CDR2 are SEHNR and FQNEAQ (reference sequence). Trimming took off 5 bases at V and 0 bases at J, with 7 bases between the two ends. The CDR3 DNA reads as TGTGCCAGCAGCCGACAAAACCAAGAGACCCAGTACTTC. It yields the protein CASSRQNQETQYF.